This TCR beta chain originates from a study of blood T cell repertoires in COVID-19 (dated by TCRdb to between 2020 and 2021). With regard to the full study: Collaborator samples came from the United States, Italy and Spain and covered acute and convalescent phases of COVID-19. HLA class I and class II types, where available, came from metadata supplied by the sample provider rather than from assay-based typing. The material from the prospective study consisted of cDNA or gDNA derived from T cells, B-cell-depleted T cells, or PBMCs. A freely available public database, intended as a resource for researchers studying the immune response to SARS-CoV-2, is where the repertoires were released. Sample metadata almost always included a de-identified subject ID, COVID-19 status, age in years and sex. Deeply sampled blood TCRbeta repertoires from subjects exposed to, actively infected with, or recovered from COVID-19 were included in the dataset. Samples came from the ongoing ImmuneRACE study (first 160 participants) plus 1,254 subjects from 6 global collaborators.

TCRbeta CDR3 regions were amplified from genomic DNA by means of the immunoSEQ Assay, a bias-controlled multiplex PCR. The source study handled its data this way. The number of nucleated cells in each sample was estimated from the amplification of reference gene primers within the assay. Sequence reads were collapsed and filtered to measure the absolute abundance of every unique TCRbeta CDR3 rearrangement. For each sample, productive Simpson clonality was calculated as the square root of Simpson's diversity index over productive rearrangements. This immuneACCESS table, as held by TCRdb, lists in-frame sequences with V and J called but not all clones. Of the missing ones, under half trace to an unresolved V gene in checked studies; the others have no known cause. V and J calls and clone size are given by that table; D and trimming were obtained from the DNA. The sample contains hundreds of thousands of clones, 80% to 90% of them found a single time. The ten largest clones add up to roughly 0.69% of the sample.

Study-wide conclusions, independent of this receptor: Clinical and demographic metadata were provided uncurated, with the amount varying by source and participant.

A note on this clone: Its antigen is still unknown. The record has no base qualities; no much larger clone is one base away.

Collaborating institutions collected whole blood in K2EDTA tubes following their own protocols. For TCRbeta analysis, collaborators shipped samples as frozen whole blood, isolated PBMCs, or DNA extracted from either of those sample types. This sequence originates from a man aged 35-49 years with acute or convalescent COVID-19. The sample was peripheral blood.

The nucleotide sequence is TGTGCCAGCAGTATTATAGCGGGGGACACAGATACGCAGTATTTT. It translates to CASSIIAGDTDTQYF. This chain joins TRBV6-5 to TRBJ2-3; TRBD2 matches 9 bases in the middle. V loses 5 bases at its end and J loses 2 bases; junction bases beyond the gene matches: 5. The germline V gene provides CDR1 MNHEY and CDR2 SVGAGI. The CDR3 covers 15 residues, taking in both the cysteine and the phenylalanine. The kept DNA is CDR3 alone, 45 bases in frame from the first base.